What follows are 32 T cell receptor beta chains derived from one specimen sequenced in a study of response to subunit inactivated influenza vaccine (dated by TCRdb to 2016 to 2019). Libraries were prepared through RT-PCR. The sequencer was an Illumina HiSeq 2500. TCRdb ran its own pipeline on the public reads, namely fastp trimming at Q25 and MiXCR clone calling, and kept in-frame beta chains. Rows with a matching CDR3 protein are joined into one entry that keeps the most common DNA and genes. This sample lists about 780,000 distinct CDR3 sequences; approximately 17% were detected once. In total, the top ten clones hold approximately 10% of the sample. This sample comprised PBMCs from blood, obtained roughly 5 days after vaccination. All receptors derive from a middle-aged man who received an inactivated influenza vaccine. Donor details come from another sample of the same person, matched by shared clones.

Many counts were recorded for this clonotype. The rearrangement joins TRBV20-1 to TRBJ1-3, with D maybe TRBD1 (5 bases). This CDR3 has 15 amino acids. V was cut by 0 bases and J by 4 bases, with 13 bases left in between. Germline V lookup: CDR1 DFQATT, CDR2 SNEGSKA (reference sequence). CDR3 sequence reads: CSARDLQGGGNTIYF. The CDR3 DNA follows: TGCAGTGCTAGAGATCTCCAGGGTGGAGGAAACACCATATATTTT.

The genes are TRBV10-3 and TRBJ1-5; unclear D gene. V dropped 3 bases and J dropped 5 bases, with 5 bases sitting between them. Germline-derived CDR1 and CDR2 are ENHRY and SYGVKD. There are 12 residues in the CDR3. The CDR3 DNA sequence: TGTGCCATCAGTGATAGGGATCAGCCCCAGCATTTT. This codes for CAISDRDQPQHF.

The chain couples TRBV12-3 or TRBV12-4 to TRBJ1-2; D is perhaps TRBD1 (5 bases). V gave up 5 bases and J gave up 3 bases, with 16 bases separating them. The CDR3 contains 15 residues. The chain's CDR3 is CASSLIMSGDYGYTF. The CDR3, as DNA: TGTGCCAGCAGTCTTATAATGTCGGGGGACTATGGCTACACCTTC.

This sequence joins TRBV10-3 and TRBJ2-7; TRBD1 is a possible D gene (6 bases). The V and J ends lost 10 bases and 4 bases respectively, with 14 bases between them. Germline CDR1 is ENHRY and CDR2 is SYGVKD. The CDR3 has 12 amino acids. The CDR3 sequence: CATSEQGYEQYF. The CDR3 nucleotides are TGTGCCACCTCTGAACAGGGTTACGAGCAGTACTTC.

CDR3 sequence: CASSSQVPGLAGGLNNEQFF. The CDR3 DNA reads TGTGCCAGCAGCTCACAAGTCCCGGGACTAGCGGGGGGCCTAAACAATGAGCAGTTCTTC. The V gene is TRBV5-6, the J gene TRBJ2-1; 15 nucleotides agree with TRBD2. This CDR3 contains 20 residues. In germline, CDR1 is SGHDT, CDR2 YYEEEE. The V gene end was trimmed by 3 bases and the J gene end by 5 bases; junction bases not matched to a gene: 15.

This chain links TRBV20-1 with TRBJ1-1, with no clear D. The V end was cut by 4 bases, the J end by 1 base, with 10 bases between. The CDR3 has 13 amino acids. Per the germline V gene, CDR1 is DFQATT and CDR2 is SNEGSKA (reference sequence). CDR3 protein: CSAIGRTNTEAFF. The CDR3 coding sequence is TGCAGTGCTATAGGTCGGACGAACACTGAAGCTTTCTTT.

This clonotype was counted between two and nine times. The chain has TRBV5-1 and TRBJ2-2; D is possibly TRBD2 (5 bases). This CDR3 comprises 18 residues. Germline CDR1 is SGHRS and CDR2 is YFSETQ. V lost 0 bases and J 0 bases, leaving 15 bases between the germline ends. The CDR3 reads CASSLGRGYLSNTGELFF. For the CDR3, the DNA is TGCGCCAGCAGCTTGGGGCGCGGGTACCTTTCGAACACCGGGGAGCTGTTTTTT.

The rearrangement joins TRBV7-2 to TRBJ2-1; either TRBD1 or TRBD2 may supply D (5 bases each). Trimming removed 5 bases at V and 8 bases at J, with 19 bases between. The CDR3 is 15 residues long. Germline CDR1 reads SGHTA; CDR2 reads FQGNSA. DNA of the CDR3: TGTGCCAGCAGCGGGGACGTTTCCCGGGCAGATGAGCAGTTCTTC. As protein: CASSGDVSRADEQFF.

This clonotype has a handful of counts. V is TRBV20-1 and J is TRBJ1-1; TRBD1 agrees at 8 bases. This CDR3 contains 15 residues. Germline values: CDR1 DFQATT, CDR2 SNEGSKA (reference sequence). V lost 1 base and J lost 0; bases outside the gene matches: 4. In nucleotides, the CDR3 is TGCAGTGCTAGAGGGGGACAGGAGATGAACACTGAAGCTTTCTTT. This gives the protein CSARGGQEMNTEAFF.

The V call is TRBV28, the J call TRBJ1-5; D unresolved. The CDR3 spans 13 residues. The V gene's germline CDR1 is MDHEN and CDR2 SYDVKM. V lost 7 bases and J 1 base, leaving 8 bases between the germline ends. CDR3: CASKPPSNQPQHF. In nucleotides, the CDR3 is TGTGCCAGCAAACCCCCCAGCAATCAGCCCCAGCATTTT. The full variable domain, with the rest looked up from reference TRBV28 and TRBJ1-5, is DVKVTQSSRYLVKRTGEKVFLECVQDMDHENMFWYRQDPGLGLRLIYFSYDVKMKEKGDIPEGYSVSREKKERFSLILESASTNQTSMYLCASKPPSNQPQHFGDGTRLSIL.

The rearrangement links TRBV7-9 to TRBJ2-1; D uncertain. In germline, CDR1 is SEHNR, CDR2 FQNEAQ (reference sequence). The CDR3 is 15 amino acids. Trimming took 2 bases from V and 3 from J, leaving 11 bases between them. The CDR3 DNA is TGTGCCAGCAGCTTAACACAGCCATTCTACAATGAGCAGTTCTTC. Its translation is CASSLTQPFYNEQFF.

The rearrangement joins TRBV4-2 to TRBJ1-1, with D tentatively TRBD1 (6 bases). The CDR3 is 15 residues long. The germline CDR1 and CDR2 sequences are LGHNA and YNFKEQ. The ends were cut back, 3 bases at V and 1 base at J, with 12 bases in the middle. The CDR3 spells CASSHPDRPNTEAFF. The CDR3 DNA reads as TGTGCCAGCAGCCATCCAGACAGGCCGAACACTGAAGCTTTCTTT.

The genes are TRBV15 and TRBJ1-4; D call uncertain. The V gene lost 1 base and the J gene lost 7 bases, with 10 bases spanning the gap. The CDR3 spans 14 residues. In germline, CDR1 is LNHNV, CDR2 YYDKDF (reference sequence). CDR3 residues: CATSRAGGSEKLFF. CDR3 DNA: TGTGCCACCAGCAGAGCAGGTGGTTCTGAAAAACTGTTTTTT.

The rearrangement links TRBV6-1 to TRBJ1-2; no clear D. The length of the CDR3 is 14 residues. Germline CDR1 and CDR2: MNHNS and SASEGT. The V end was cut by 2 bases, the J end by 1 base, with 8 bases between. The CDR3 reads CASSETVDNYGYTF. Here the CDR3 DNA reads TGTGCCAGCAGTGAAACGGTCGATAACTATGGCTACACCTTC.

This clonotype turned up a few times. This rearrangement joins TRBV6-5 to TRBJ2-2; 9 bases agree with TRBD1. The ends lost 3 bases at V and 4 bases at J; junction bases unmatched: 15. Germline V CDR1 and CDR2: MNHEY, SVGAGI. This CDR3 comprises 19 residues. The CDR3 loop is CASSYRPPLQTGGTGELFF. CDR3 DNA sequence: TGTGCCAGCAGTTATAGACCCCCCCTGCAGACAGGGGGCACCGGGGAGCTGTTTTTT.

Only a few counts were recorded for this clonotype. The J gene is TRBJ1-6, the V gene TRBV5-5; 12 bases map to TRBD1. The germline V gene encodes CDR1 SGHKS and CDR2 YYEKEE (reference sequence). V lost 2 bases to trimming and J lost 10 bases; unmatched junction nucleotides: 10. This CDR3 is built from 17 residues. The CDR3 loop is CASSFAGTGGAESPLHF. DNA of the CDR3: TGTGCCAGCAGCTTCGCCGGGACAGGGGGCGCGGAATCACCCCTCCACTTT.

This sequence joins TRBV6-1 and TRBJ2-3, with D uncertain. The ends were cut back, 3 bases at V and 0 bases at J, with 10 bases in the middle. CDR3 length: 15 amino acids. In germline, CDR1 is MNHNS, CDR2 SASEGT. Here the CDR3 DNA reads TGTGCCAGCAGTGATTCCGCAGTTAGCACAGATACGCAGTATTTT. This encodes CASSDSAVSTDTQYF.

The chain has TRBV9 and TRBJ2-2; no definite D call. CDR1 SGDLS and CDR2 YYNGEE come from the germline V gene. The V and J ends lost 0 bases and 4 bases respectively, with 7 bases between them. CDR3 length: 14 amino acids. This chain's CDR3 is CASSVDRLTGELFF. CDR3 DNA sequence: TGTGCCAGCAGCGTAGATCGGCTCACCGGGGAGCTGTTTTTT. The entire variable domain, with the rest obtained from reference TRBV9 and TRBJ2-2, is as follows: DSGVTQTPKHLITATGQRVTLRCSPRSGDLSVYWYQQSLDQGLQFLIQYYNGEERAKGNILERFSAQQFPDLHSELNLSSLELGDSALYFCASSVDRLTGELFFGEGSRLTVL.

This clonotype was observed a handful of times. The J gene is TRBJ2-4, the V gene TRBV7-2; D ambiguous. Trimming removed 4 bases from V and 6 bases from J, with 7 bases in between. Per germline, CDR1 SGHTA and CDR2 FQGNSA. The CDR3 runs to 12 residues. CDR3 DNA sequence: TGTGCCAGCAGCTCCACCTTAAACATTCAGTACTTC. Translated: CASSSTLNIQYF.

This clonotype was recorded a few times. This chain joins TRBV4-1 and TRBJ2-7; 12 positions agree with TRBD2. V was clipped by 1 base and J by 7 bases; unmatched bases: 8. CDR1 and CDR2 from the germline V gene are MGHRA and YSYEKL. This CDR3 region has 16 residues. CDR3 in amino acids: CASSQGPLAGGVEQYF. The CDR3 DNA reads TGCGCCAGCAGCCAAGGTCCACTAGCGGGGGGCGTGGAGCAGTACTTC.

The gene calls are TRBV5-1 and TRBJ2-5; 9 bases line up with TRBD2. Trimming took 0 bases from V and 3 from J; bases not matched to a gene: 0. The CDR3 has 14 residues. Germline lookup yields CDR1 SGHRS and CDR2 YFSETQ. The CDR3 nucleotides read TGCGCCAGCAGCTTGGAGCGGGGGGAAGAGACCCAGTACTTC. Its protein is CASSLERGEETQYF.

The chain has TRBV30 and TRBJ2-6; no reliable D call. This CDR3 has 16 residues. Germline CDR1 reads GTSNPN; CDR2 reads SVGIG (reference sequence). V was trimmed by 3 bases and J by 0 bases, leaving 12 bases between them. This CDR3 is CAWRKGSISGANVLTF. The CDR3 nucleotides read TGTGCCTGGAGGAAAGGATCCATCTCTGGGGCCAACGTCCTGACTTTC.

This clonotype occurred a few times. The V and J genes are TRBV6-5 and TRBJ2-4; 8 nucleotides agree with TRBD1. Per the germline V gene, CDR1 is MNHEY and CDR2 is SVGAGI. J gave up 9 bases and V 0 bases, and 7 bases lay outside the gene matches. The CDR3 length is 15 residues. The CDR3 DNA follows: TGTGCCAGCAGTTACTCGGGCAGGGGGCTAACCATTCAGTACTTC. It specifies CASSYSGRGLTIQYF.

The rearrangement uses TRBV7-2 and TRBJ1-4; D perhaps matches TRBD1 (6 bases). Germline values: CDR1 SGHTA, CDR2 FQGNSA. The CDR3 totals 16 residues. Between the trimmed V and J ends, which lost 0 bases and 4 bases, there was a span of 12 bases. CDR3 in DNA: TGTGCCAGCAGCTTAGCGCCTGGGGGCAGTAATGAAAAACTGTTTTTT. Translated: CASSLAPGGSNEKLFF.

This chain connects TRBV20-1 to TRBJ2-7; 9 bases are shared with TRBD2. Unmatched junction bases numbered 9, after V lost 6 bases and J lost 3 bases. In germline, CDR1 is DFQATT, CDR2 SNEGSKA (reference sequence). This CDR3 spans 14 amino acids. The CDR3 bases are TGCAGTGCCAGTACTCCTAGCGGGATCTACGAGCAGTACTTC. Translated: CSASTPSGIYEQYF.

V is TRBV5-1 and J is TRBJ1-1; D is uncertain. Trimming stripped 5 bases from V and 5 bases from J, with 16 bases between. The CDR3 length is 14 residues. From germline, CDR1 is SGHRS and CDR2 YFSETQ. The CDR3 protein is CASSSGRAGTEAFF. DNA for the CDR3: TGCGCCAGCAGTTCCGGGCGTGCGGGAACTGAAGCTTTCTTT.

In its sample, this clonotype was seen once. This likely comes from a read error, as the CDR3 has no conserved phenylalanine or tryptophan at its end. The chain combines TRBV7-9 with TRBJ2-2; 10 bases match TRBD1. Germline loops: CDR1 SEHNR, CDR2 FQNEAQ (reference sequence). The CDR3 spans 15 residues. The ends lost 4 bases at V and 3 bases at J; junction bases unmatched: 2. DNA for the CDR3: TGTGCCAGCAGCTCGGGACAGGGGTACACCGGGGAGCTGTTTTAT. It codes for CASSSGQGYTGELFY.

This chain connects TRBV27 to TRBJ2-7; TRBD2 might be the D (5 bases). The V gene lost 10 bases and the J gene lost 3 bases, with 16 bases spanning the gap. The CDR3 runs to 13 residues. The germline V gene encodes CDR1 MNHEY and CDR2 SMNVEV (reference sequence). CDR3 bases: TGTGCCACCTCACTTAAGCGGAGCTACGAGCAGTACTTC. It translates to CATSLKRSYEQYF.

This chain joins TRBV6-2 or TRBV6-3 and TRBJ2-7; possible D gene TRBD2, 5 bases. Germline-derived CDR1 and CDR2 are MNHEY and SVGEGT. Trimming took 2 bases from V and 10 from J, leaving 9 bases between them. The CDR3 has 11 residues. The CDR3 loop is CASSYGGGQYF. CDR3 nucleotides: TGTGCCAGCAGTTACGGCGGAGGCCAGTACTTC.

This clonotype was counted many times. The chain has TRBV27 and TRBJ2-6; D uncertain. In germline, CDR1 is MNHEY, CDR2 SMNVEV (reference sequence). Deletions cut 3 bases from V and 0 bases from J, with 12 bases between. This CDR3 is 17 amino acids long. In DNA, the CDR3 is TGTGCCAGCAGTTTCCTGGGCTCCTACTCTGGGGCCAACGTCCTGACTTTC. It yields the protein CASSFLGSYSGANVLTF.

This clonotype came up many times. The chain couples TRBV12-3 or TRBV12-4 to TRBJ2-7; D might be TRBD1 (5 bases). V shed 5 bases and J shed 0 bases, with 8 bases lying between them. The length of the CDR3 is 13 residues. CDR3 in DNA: TGTGCCAGCAGTCCGACAGTCTCCTACGAGCAGTACTTC. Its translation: CASSPTVSYEQYF.

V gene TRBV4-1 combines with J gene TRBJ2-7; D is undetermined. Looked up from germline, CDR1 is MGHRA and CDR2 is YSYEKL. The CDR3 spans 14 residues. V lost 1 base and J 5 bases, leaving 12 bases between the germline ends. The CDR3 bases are TGCGCCAGCAGCCAAGTGGATAGGGCCCACGAGCAGTACTTC. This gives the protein CASSQVDRAHEQYF.